This record covers a single T cell receptor (beta chain). No antigen is known for it. The sample holds no much larger clone one base away, and base qualities are not on file. This record belongs to a study of blood T cell repertoires in COVID-19 (dated by TCRdb to 2020 to 2021). For the study in its entirety: Samples covering the acute and convalescent phases of COVID-19 were provided by collaborators in the United States, Italy and Spain. The material from the prospective study consisted of cDNA or gDNA derived from T cells, B-cell-depleted T cells, or PBMCs. Subjects who had been exposed to COVID-19, were actively infected with it, or had recovered from it provided the deeply sampled blood TCRbeta repertoires that made up the dataset. The repertoires were made available in a free public database intended to serve as a resource for research on the immune response to SARS-CoV-2. The samples were drawn from the first 160 participants of the ongoing ImmuneRACE study and from 1,254 subjects provided by 6 global collaborators. The sample metadata nearly always contained a de-identified subject ID, COVID-19 status, age in years and sex. Where HLA class I and class II types were available, the types were taken from metadata supplied by the sample provider, not from assay-based typing.

V and J are trimmed by 4 bases and 5 bases, and the gene matches miss 9 bases of the junction. The germline V gene specifies SGHRS as CDR1 and YFSETQ as CDR2. From its cysteine to its phenylalanine, the CDR3 spans 15 amino acids. The sequence is cut down to CDR3 DNA, 45 bases in frame from base 1. On the study overall, not on this receptor specifically: Clinical and demographic metadata were provided uncurated, with the amount varying by source and participant.

Participants in the prospective study were aged roughly 18 to 100 years, lived in about two dozen United States geographic areas, and enrolled through a virtual design. In the prospective study, participants were assigned to cohorts based on the clinical history participants reported in a screening survey and a study questionnaire. Recovered participants in ImmuneRACE Cohort 3 were defined as having two consecutive negative NP/OP PCR tests, clearance from a healthcare professional, or resolution of symptoms. Each participant in the prospective study had whole blood, serum and a nasopharyngeal or oropharyngeal swab collected by mobile phlebotomists. Participants in the prospective study had the option to provide additional blood draws and questionnaires over an approximately 2-month period. Blood samples from the prospective study were shipped frozen or at room temperature prior to DNA extraction.

The immunoSEQ Assay, a bias-controlled multiplex PCR, was used to amplify TCRbeta CDR3 regions from genomic DNA. From the authors' description of their analysis: The number of nucleated cells in each sample was estimated by amplification of reference gene primers within the assay. To quantify the absolute abundance of each unique TCRbeta CDR3 rearrangement, sequence reads were collapsed and filtered. Productive Simpson clonality was computed per sample as the square root of Simpson's diversity index over productive rearrangements. TCRdb retrieved this table from immuneACCESS and kept in-frame rearrangements only. Not all clones are present; in checked studies, unresolved V genes account for under half, and no reason is known for the remainder. The V and J calls and the clone size are those of that table, but D and trimming were determined from the DNA. The sample records about 180,000 clones, approximately 88% of which are singletons. The top ten clones comprise roughly 9% of the sample.

The V and J segments used are TRBV5-1 and TRBJ2-4, with 7 bases in between that match TRBD1. This TCR was sampled from a woman younger than 30 who had recovered from COVID-19. Sequencing used PBMCs or T cells enriched from blood (not recorded which). CDR3 reads: CASSPAGGEENIQYF. The nucleotide sequence is given as TGCGCCAGCAGCCCGGCAGGGGGAGAAGAAAACATTCAGTACTTC.